This T cell receptor (beta chain) was recorded in a study of blood T cell repertoires in COVID-19. This clone was observed a handful of times. The assay was immunoSEQ multiplex PCR, and TCRdb's table has in-frame clones only and misses some. The data show 150,000 or so clones, less than 80% seen once. V lost 0 bases, J lost 2 bases, and 6 bases stayed unmatched. CDR1 is SGHRS, CDR2 YFSETQ, per germline. The CDR3 consists of 16 residues. This receptor was identified in an elderly woman with active or convalescent COVID-19. Specimen: peripheral blood. This chain connects TRBV5-1 to TRBJ2-3; TRBD2 matches at 7 bases. CDR3 sequence: CASSLGSGAATDTQYF. Written as DNA, the CDR3 is TGCGCCAGCAGCTTGGGAAGCGGGGCCGCCACAGATACGCAGTATTTT. Variable domain in full (rest from reference TRBV5-1 and TRBJ2-3): KAGVTQTPRYLIKTRGQQVTLSCSPISGHRSVSWYQQTPGQGLQFLFEYFSETQRNKGNFPGRFSGRQFSNSRSEMNVSTLELGDSALYLCASSLGSGAATDTQYFGPGTRLTVL.